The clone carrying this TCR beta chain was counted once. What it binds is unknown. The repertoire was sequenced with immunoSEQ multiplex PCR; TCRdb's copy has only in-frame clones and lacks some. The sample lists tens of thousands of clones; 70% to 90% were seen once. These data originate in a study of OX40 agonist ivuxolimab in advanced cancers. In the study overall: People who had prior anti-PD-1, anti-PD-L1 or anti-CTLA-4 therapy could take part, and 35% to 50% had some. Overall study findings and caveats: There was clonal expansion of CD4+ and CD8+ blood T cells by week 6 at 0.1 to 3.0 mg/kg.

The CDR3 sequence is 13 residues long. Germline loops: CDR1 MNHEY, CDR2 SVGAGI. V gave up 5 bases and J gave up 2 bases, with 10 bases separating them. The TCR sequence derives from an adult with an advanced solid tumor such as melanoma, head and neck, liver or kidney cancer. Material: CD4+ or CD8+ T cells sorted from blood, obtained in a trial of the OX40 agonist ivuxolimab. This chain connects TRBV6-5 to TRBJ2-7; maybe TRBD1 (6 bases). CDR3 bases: TGTGCCAGCAGTCAGGACAGTCCCTACGAGCAGTACTTC. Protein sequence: CASSQDSPYEQYF.